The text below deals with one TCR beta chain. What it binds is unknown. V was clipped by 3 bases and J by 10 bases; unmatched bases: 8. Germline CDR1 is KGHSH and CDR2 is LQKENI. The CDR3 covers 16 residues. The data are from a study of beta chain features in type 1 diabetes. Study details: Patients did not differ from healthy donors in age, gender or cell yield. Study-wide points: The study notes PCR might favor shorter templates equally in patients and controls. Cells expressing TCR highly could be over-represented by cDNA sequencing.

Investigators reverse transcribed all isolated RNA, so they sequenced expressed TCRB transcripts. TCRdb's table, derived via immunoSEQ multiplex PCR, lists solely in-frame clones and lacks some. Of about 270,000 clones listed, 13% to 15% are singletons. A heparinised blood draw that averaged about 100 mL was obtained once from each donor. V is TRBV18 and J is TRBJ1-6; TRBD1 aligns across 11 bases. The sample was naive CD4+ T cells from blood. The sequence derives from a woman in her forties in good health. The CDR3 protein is CASSPPGQGVGSPLHF. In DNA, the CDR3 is TGTGCCAGCTCACCCCCGGGACAGGGGGTAGGATCACCCCTCCACTTT.